The 26 T cell receptor beta chains in this list originate from one sample, sequenced in a study of human T cells and chemical hapten exposure. TCRdb re-called the RACE reads with MiXCR, one entry per CDR3 protein. Of some 400,000 distinct CDR3 sequences in the sample, roughly 5% were seen once. Regarding time point: patch test 1, 2 weeks after DPC sensitization. Treatment here: therapeutic diphenylcyclopropenone sensitization with weekly scalp DPC. This specimen was whole blood, taken in connection with sensitization to the hapten diphenylcyclopropenone (DPC). The receptors were gathered from a woman in her fifties or sixties with alopecia areata. Some clones in this sample may be carry-over from other donors' samples.

V and J are TRBV27 and TRBJ2-1; D not certain. The CDR3 extends over 13 amino acids. Germline CDR1 MNHEY, CDR2 SMNVEV (reference sequence). V gave up 5 bases and J gave up 8 bases, with 13 bases separating them. CDR3 sequence (DNA): TGTGCCAGCAGTCCCACCCCCGGCGATGAGCAGTTCTTC. Its translation is CASSPTPGDEQFF.

This clonotype was seen more than once but under ten times. J is TRBJ1-6 and V is TRBV5-1, with 10 nucleotides matching TRBD1. The CDR3 consists of 15 residues. J gave up 8 bases and V 4 bases, and 6 bases lay outside the gene matches. CDR1 and CDR2 from the germline V gene are SGHRS and YFSETQ. The CDR3 DNA is TGCGCCAGCAGCACGGGACAGGGGAAGGATTCACCCCTCCACTTT. Protein: CASSTGQGKDSPLHF.

This clonotype was seen more than once but under ten times. The chain links TRBV5-1 to TRBJ2-1; 10 bases align to TRBD1. Germline V gives CDR1 SGHRS, CDR2 YFSETQ. The CDR3 is 18 amino acids. The V segment lost 0 bases and the J segment 10 bases; nucleotides outside the gene matches: 16. CDR3 residues: CASSLGAPRDRGRGEQFF. CDR3 DNA: TGCGCCAGCAGCTTGGGGGCACCCCGGGACAGGGGTCGGGGCGAGCAGTTCTTC.

In this sample, this clonotype turned up a few times. V usage is TRBV6-1 and J usage is TRBJ1-5; D might be TRBD1 (5 bases). This CDR3 contains 14 residues. Trimming removed 7 bases from V and 3 bases from J, with 13 bases in between. Germline CDR1 MNHNS, CDR2 SASEGT. The CDR3 sequence: CASMGGVTNQPQHF. CDR3 nucleotides: TGTGCCAGCATGGGGGGGGTTACCAATCAGCCCCAGCATTTT.

This clonotype was detected many times. This chain joins TRBV12-3 or TRBV12-4 and TRBJ1-1, with 7 bases matching TRBD1. CDR3 length: 14 residues. J was trimmed by 8 bases and V by 5 bases; bases with no gene match: 11. In DNA, the CDR3 is TGTGCCAGCAGTCGGCAACAGGGGTTCGGCGAAGCTTTCTTT. As protein: CASSRQQGFGEAFF.

This clonotype was observed at least ten times. The chain couples TRBV5-1 to TRBJ2-5; tentatively, D is TRBD1 or TRBD2 (6 bases each). Trimming pared 4 bases from V and 2 bases from J, leaving 12 bases between. The CDR3 is 14 residues long. The germline CDR1 and CDR2 sequences are SGHRS and YFSETQ. The CDR3 DNA reads TGCGCCAGCAGCCAGGGGACTTCGCAAGAGACCCAGTACTTC. Translated, it gives CASSQGTSQETQYF.

There are many counts of this clonotype. V is TRBV12-3 or TRBV12-4 and J is TRBJ1-1; tentative D call: TRBD1 (6 bases). The V gene lost 7 bases and the J gene lost 4 bases, with 22 bases spanning the gap. The CDR3 covers 16 residues. As DNA, the CDR3 is TGTGCCAGCACCCCTTGGGGGGCAAGCAGCGGCACTGAAGCTTTCTTT. This encodes CASTPWGASSGTEAFF.

This clonotype has at least ten counts. J is TRBJ2-5 and V is TRBV4-3; D is possibly TRBD1 (8 bases). Trimming took off 0 bases at V and 4 bases at J, with 12 bases between the two ends. This CDR3 has 15 amino acids. Germline V gene lookup returns CDR1 LGHNA and CDR2 YSLEER. CDR3 nucleotide sequence: TGCGCCAGCAGCCAAGAAAACAGGGGGGGAGAGACCCAGTACTTC. Encoded protein: CASSQENRGGETQYF.

Many counts were recorded for this clonotype. The rearrangement links TRBV19 to TRBJ1-4, with TRBD1 identical over 8 bases. The germline V gene encodes CDR1 LNHDA and CDR2 SQIVND (reference sequence). The CDR3 runs 15 residues. V shed 6 bases, J shed 4 bases, and the junction held 7 bases outside the gene matches. The CDR3 loop reads CASSKKTGGNEKLFF. Here the CDR3 DNA reads TGTGCCAGTAGCAAGAAAACAGGGGGTAATGAAAAACTGTTTTTT. Full variable domain (outside the CDR3, taken from reference TRBV19 and TRBJ1-4): DGGITQSPKYLFRKEGQNVTLSCEQNLNHDAMYWYRQDPGQGLRLIYYSQIVNDFQKGDIAEGYSVSREKKESFPLTVTSAQKNPTAFYLCASSKKTGGNEKLFFGSGTQLSVL.

V usage is TRBV9 and J usage is TRBJ2-5, with 7 bases lining up with TRBD1. The CDR3 runs to 14 residues. Germline V gives CDR1 SGDLS, CDR2 YYNGEE. Trimming cost V 0 bases and J 5 bases; bases outside gene matches: 4. The CDR3, as DNA: TGTGCCAGCAGCGTAGACGGCAGGGGGGAGACCCAGTACTTC. Amino acid sequence: CASSVDGRGETQYF.

This clonotype was counted at least ten times. V is TRBV12-3 or TRBV12-4 and J is TRBJ1-1, with 8 bases aligning to TRBD1. The CDR3 has 14 residues. Trimming cost V 6 bases and J 8 bases; bases outside gene matches: 11. CDR3: CASSRQGREPEAFF. The CDR3 DNA follows: TGTGCCAGCAGCCGACAGGGGAGAGAACCAGAAGCTTTCTTT.

The chain links TRBV20-1 to TRBJ1-1; TRBD1 matches at 7 bases. V lost 5 bases to trimming and J lost 0 bases; unmatched junction nucleotides: 6. Germline V gene sequence: CDR1 DFQATT, CDR2 SNEGSKA (reference sequence). The CDR3 covers 14 residues. Here the CDR3 DNA reads TGCAGTGCTCGTGGGACAGCTCTGAACACTGAAGCTTTCTTT. Protein: CSARGTALNTEAFF.

The gene calls are TRBV5-4 and TRBJ2-7; 8 bases agree with TRBD1. With 4 bases clipped from V and 7 bases from J, the junction kept 13 bases outside the gene matches. The CDR3 runs 15 residues. CDR1 and CDR2 (germline): SGHNT, YYREEE (reference sequence). CDR3 DNA: TGTGCCAGCAGCCTGCCAGGGCAGGGGGCGGGGGAGCAGTACTTC. This codes for CASSLPGQGAGEQYF.

This clonotype showed up many times. The V and J genes are TRBV5-1 and TRBJ1-2; 7 bases map to TRBD1. Losses at the gene ends were 4 bases for V and 6 bases for J; bases not matched to a gene: 9. Germline V gives CDR1 SGHRS, CDR2 YFSETQ. This CDR3 is built from 14 residues. CDR3: CASSGGQWENGYTF. The CDR3, as DNA: TGCGCCAGCAGCGGGGGACAGTGGGAAAATGGCTACACCTTC. Full variable domain (missing parts from reference TRBV5-1 and TRBJ1-2): KAGVTQTPRYLIKTRGQQVTLSCSPISGHRSVSWYQQTPGQGLQFLFEYFSETQRNKGNFPGRFSGRQFSNSRSEMNVSTLELGDSALYLCASSGGQWENGYTFGSGTRLTVV.

The rearrangement links TRBV2 to TRBJ1-1, with 7 positions matching TRBD1. In germline, CDR1 is SNHLY, CDR2 FYNNEI. The CDR3 has 13 amino acids. V lost 6 bases, J lost 3 bases, and 4 bases stayed unmatched. CDR3 nucleotides: TGTGCCAGCAGACAGGGGAGGGACACTGAAGCTTTCTTT. It encodes CASRQGRDTEAFF.

This chain joins TRBV12-3 or TRBV12-4 and TRBJ1-5, with 8 bases that match TRBD1. This CDR3 has 16 amino acids. Unmatched junction bases numbered 12, after V lost 5 bases and J lost 6 bases. CDR3 in amino acids: CASSIRTGGRGQPQHF. In DNA form, the CDR3 reads TGTGCCAGCAGTATCCGCACAGGGGGAAGAGGTCAGCCCCAGCATTTT.

This clonotype was recorded at least ten times. This chain links TRBV5-1 with TRBJ2-3; no definite D call. The germline V and J ends were trimmed by 3 bases and 6 bases, with 8 bases remaining between them. The CDR3 totals 12 residues. Germline CDR1 SGHRS, CDR2 YFSETQ. The CDR3: CASSWTEDTQYF. DNA for the CDR3: TGCGCCAGCAGCTGGACCGAGGATACGCAGTATTTT.

This clonotype was counted once. The rearrangement links TRBV6-2 or TRBV6-3 to TRBJ2-7, with a weak D call TRBD2 (6 bases). The CDR3 is made up of 12 amino acids. CDR1 and CDR2 from the germline V gene are MNHEY and SVGEGT. V lost 7 bases, J lost 8 bases, and 15 bases lay in between. CDR3 loop: CASTRDRYKQYF. The CDR3 nucleotides are TGTGCCAGCACGCGGGACCGATACAAGCAGTACTTC.

Comments on this clonotype: This may be a read error: a much more frequent sequence differs by one nucleotide. DNA for the CDR3: TGTGCCTGGGGTGGGACTAGCGGGAGAGGCGAGCAGTACTTC. Translation gives CAWGGTSGRGEQYF. The genes are TRBV30 and TRBJ2-7; 14 bases match TRBD2. CDR3 size: 14 residues. Looked up from germline, CDR1 is GTSNPN and CDR2 is SVGIG (reference sequence). V gave up 5 bases and J gave up 6 bases; unmatched junction bases: 6.

This clonotype came up many times. The chain uses TRBV5-1 and TRBJ2-5, with 8 bases matching TRBD1. The CDR3 has 15 amino acids. V dropped 4 bases and J dropped 5; count of bases not matched to a gene: 10. Germline loops: CDR1 SGHRS, CDR2 YFSETQ. CDR3 protein: CASSMTDRAVETQYF. The DNA for the CDR3 is TGCGCCAGCAGCATGACGGACAGGGCGGTGGAGACCCAGTACTTC.

This clonotype was counted at least ten times. V is TRBV6-5 and J is TRBJ2-1; a weak D match, TRBD1 (5 bases). CDR3 length: 13 residues. Germline V lookup: CDR1 MNHEY, CDR2 SVGAGI. V was trimmed by 4 bases and J by 5 bases, leaving 9 bases between them. The CDR3 region has the DNA TGTGCCAGCAGTTTCGACAGAGACAATGAGCAGTTCTTC. Translated, it gives CASSFDRDNEQFF.

This chain uses TRBV4-3 with TRBJ1-6; unclear D gene. V dropped 0 bases and J dropped 5 bases, with 11 bases sitting between them. CDR1 and CDR2 from the germline V gene are LGHNA and YSLEER. The CDR3 is made up of 16 amino acids. Written as DNA, the CDR3 is TGCGCCAGCAGCCAAGATCAGCGGCAGGATAATTCACCCCTCCACTTT. This gives the protein CASSQDQRQDNSPLHF.

In its sample, this clonotype was seen many times. The chain recombines TRBV3-1 with TRBJ1-1; the match to TRBD1 covers 7 bases. Trimming removed 4 bases from V and 5 bases from J; junction bases left unmatched: 4. Germline lookup yields CDR1 LGHDT and CDR2 YNNKEL (reference sequence). The CDR3 spans 13 residues. The CDR3 coding sequence is TGTGCCAGCAGCCCCGACAGGGATACTGAAGCTTTCTTT. Its protein product is CASSPDRDTEAFF.

This clonotype was recorded many times. The chain joins TRBV7-2 to TRBJ2-3; 13 bases align to TRBD2. Germline V CDR1 and CDR2: SGHTA, FQGNSA. With 3 bases clipped from V and 3 bases from J, the junction kept 6 bases outside the gene matches. This CDR3 spans 17 amino acids. DNA of the CDR3: TGTGCCAGCAGCTTGAAACTAGCGGGGGGGCCTACAGATACGCAGTATTTT. Its protein product is CASSLKLAGGPTDTQYF.

This clonotype was seen only a few times. V and J are TRBV29-1 and TRBJ2-3; 9 bases line up with TRBD2. In germline, CDR1 is SQVTM, CDR2 ANQGSEA. V shed 4 bases, J shed 0 bases, and the junction held 14 bases outside the gene matches. The CDR3 totals 18 residues. CDR3 sequence: CSVGLAGTLTLSTDTQYF. The CDR3 DNA reads TGCAGCGTTGGGCTAGCGGGGACCTTAACCCTTAGCACAGATACGCAGTATTTT.

This clonotype was detected ten times or more. This rearrangement joins TRBV10-3 to TRBJ2-1, with a possible D match to TRBD1 (5 bases). The CDR3 totals 14 residues. Between the trimmed V and J ends, which lost 4 bases and 6 bases, there was a span of 13 bases. The germline V gene encodes CDR1 ENHRY and CDR2 SYGVKD. The CDR3 DNA reads TGTGCCATCAGTGGAACAGGCCCTCGCAATGAGCAGTTCTTC. Protein: CAISGTGPRNEQFF.